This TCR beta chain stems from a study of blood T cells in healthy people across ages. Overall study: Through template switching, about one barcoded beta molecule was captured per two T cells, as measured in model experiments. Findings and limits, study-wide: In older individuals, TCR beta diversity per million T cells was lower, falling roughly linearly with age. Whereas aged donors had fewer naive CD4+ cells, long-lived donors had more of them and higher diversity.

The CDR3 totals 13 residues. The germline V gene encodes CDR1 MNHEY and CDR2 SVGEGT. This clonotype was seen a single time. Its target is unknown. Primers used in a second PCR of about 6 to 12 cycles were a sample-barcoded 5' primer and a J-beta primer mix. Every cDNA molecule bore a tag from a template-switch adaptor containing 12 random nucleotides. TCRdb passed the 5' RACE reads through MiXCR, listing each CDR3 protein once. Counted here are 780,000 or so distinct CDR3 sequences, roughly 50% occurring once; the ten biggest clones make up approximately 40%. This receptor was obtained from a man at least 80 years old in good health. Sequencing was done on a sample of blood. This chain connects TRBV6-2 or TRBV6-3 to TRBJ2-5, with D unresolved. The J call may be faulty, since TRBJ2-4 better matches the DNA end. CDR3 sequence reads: CASSYSETGIQYF. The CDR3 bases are TGTGCCAGCAGTTACTCCGAGACGGGCATTCAGTACTTC.